Sequencing of this TCR beta chain was carried out in a study of breast tumors, draining lymph nodes, adjacent tissues. CDR1 and CDR2 from the germline V gene are SGHDN and FVKESK. The germline V and J ends were trimmed by 1 base and 4 bases, with 8 bases remaining between them. The CDR3 totals 14 residues. This clonotype showed up many times. From the multiplex PCR reads, TCRdb called clonotypes with MiXCR, one entry per CDR3 protein. The data contain more than 80,000 distinct CDR3 sequences, 30% of them seen just once; the ten biggest clones take up under 6.5%. Axillary draining lymph nodes of breast cancer patients supplied the node samples.

The sequenced sample was axillary lymph node tissue. This chain links TRBV14 with TRBJ2-1; D unclear. This TCR derives from a female donor with breast cancer. Some clones in this sample may be carry-over from other donors' samples. The CDR3 region is CASSQGDAYNEQFF. DNA for the CDR3: TGTGCCAGCAGCCAAGGAGACGCTTACAATGAGCAGTTCTTC. Drawing the rest from reference TRBV14 and TRBJ2-1, the complete variable domain is EAGVTQFPSHSVIEKGQTVTLRCDPISGHDNLYWYRRVMGKEIKFLLHFVKESKQDESGMPNNRFLAERTGGTYSTLKVQPAELEDSGVYFCASSQGDAYNEQFFGPGTRLTVL.